These 20 T cell receptor beta chains were all obtained from the same sample, sequenced in a study of blood T cell repertoires in COVID-19 (dated by TCRdb to 2020 to 2021). Libraries came from the immunoSEQ multiplex PCR assay. The table was pulled from immuneACCESS by TCRdb, which kept in-frame rearrangements only. Such tables lose some clones; where checked, under half of the loss comes from unresolved V genes, and the rest has no known cause. This sample is represented by 200,000 to 300,000 clones; about 91% of them were singletons. The biggest ten clones account for 2.5% to 3% of the sample. Sequencing used peripheral blood. These receptors were taken from a person between 18 and 30 years old with COVID-19, enrolled during active disease.

CDR3 nucleotides: TGTGCCAGCAGCCGCCGGGACAAGATCTACTACGAGCAGTACTTC. It specifies CASSRRDKIYYEQYF. The J gene is TRBJ2-7, the V gene TRBV7-2; tentative D call: TRBD1 (6 bases). Germline CDR1 and CDR2: SGHTA and FQGNSA. With 5 bases removed from V and 3 bases from J, the gap between germline ends came to 17 bases. This CDR3 contains 15 residues.

This chain joins TRBV19 and TRBJ2-1; 8 nucleotides align to TRBD1. V dropped 7 bases and J dropped 3; count of bases not matched to a gene: 2. The CDR3 has 13 amino acids. Germline V lookup: CDR1 LNHDA, CDR2 SQIVND (reference sequence). The CDR3 DNA is TGTGCCAGTACACAGGGGGGCTACAATGAGCAGTTCTTC. This translates into CASTQGGYNEQFF.

This chain uses TRBV6-5 with TRBJ1-4; tentatively, D is TRBD1 (5 bases). This CDR3 has 15 amino acids. Germline CDR1 and CDR2: MNHEY and SVGAGI. V lost 4 bases and J lost 8, with 17 bases in between. CDR3 in amino acids: CASSFIGGTYEKLFF. The CDR3 nucleotides are TGTGCCAGCAGTTTCATTGGAGGGACTTACGAAAAACTGTTTTTT.

The chain links TRBV24-1 to TRBJ2-1, with D possibly TRBD2 on 6 matching bases. The CDR3 is made up of 13 amino acids. Trimming stripped 2 bases from V and 11 bases from J, with 12 bases between. Germline V gives CDR1 KGHDR, CDR2 SFDVKD. This CDR3 is CATSDWGTPKQFF. CDR3 nucleotides: TGTGCCACCAGTGATTGGGGGACTCCGAAGCAGTTCTTC.

The table lists this clone with a few counts. The V and J genes are TRBV10-1 and TRBJ1-5; 7 positions match TRBD1. The CDR3 has 17 amino acids. The ends lost 0 bases at V and 5 bases at J; junction bases unmatched: 10. Germline values: CDR1 WNHNN, CDR2 SYGVQD (reference sequence). The CDR3 sequence: CASSESTRGTDHQPQHF. In nucleotides, the CDR3 is TGCGCCAGCAGTGAGTCGACTCGAGGGACAGATCATCAGCCCCAGCATTTT.

The V gene is TRBV27, the J gene TRBJ2-7; weak D call: TRBD1 (6 bases). The CDR3 runs 15 residues. V was cut by 4 bases and J by 4 bases, with 17 bases left in between. CDR1 is MNHEY, CDR2 SMNVEV, per germline (reference sequence). The CDR3 DNA reads as TGTGCCAGCAGTTCGTACGGGCAGGGGATTTACGAGCAGTACTTC. Amino acid sequence: CASSSYGQGIYEQYF.

This chain links TRBV28 with TRBJ1-2; D gene unclear. The V gene lost 3 bases and the J gene lost 2 bases, with 7 bases spanning the gap. Per germline, CDR1 MDHEN and CDR2 SYDVKM. The CDR3 totals 13 residues. CDR3: CASSLAGNYGYTF. The CDR3 region has the DNA TGTGCCAGCAGTTTGGCGGGAAACTATGGCTACACCTTC.

The chain couples TRBV5-1 to TRBJ2-5, with D possibly being TRBD2 (7 bases). V was pared by 3 bases and J by 5 bases, with 17 bases between. There are 15 residues in the CDR3. The germline gives CDR1 SGHRS, CDR2 YFSETQ. CDR3 DNA sequence: TGCGCCAGCAGCTCCGGAGGGGGGGTAGGTGAGACCCAGTACTTC. It codes for CASSSGGGVGETQYF.

This clone was seen a few times. The sample has other DNA sequences that encode this CDR3 too. The chain employs TRBV5-1 and TRBJ2-7, with D unresolved. In germline, CDR1 is SGHRS, CDR2 YFSETQ. This CDR3 comprises 13 residues. V lost 0 bases and J 0 bases, leaving 4 bases between the germline ends. Written as DNA, the CDR3 is TGCGCCAGCAGCTTGGCCAGCTCCTACGAGCAGTACTTC. Translated, it gives CASSLASSYEQYF.

The chain couples TRBV6-6 to TRBJ1-1, with D possibly matching TRBD1 (5 bases). V was clipped by 6 bases and J by 4 bases, with 21 bases between them. Germline V CDR1 and CDR2: MNHNY, SVGAGI (reference sequence). CDR3 length: 16 amino acids. CDR3 nucleotides: TGTGCCAGCAGCCCTCCCGGTACTGCGGGGGGCACTGAAGCTTTCTTT. It encodes CASSPPGTAGGTEAFF.

This clone has only one observation. The chain joins TRBV2 to TRBJ2-1, with D possibly being TRBD1 (5 bases). V was shortened by 8 bases and J by 0 bases, with 17 bases between the two germline ends. The CDR3 extends over 16 amino acids. Germline assignment: CDR1 SNHLY and CDR2 FYNNEI. The DNA of the CDR3 is TGTGCCAGCGGGGCTTCGGAACTCGGCTCCTACAATGAGCAGTTCTTC. Translated, it gives CASGASELGSYNEQFF.

This clone showed up just a few times. This chain connects TRBV6-6 to TRBJ2-3; tentative D call: TRBD1 (5 bases). Germline CDR1 reads MNHNY; CDR2 reads SVGAGI (reference sequence). Trimming pared 0 bases from V and 5 bases from J, leaving 9 bases between. The CDR3 sequence is 14 residues long. The CDR3 region is CASSYSQGIDTQYF. In nucleotides, the CDR3 is TGTGCCAGCAGTTACTCGCAGGGCATAGATACGCAGTATTTT.

The chain carries TRBV2 and TRBJ1-4; 7 bases agree with TRBD1. The CDR3 totals 13 residues. Per the germline V gene, CDR1 is SNHLY and CDR2 is FYNNEI. Trimming at V came to 6 bases and at J to 7 bases, leaving 5 bases not matched to a gene. CDR3 sequence reads: CASRGTVSEKLFF. The CDR3 bases are TGTGCCAGCAGGGGGACAGTCAGTGAAAAACTGTTTTTT.

This chain links TRBV4-1 with TRBJ2-1; a weak D match, TRBD1 (6 bases). The CDR3 loop spans 14 amino acids. Trimming cost V 11 bases and J 5 bases, with 19 bases left between them. CDR1 is MGHRA and CDR2 is YSYEKL in the germline V gene. CDR3 bases: TGCGCCGCCCGTTCAATACAGGGCAACAATGAGCAGTTCTTC. Residues: CAARSIQGNNEQFF.

This clone was seen only once. For the CDR3, the DNA is TGTGCCAGCGGCGACCCGGGGGGGGTCACCTACGAGCAGTACTTC. It encodes CASGDPGGVTYEQYF. The rearrangement links TRBV28 to TRBJ2-7; 8 bases are a match to TRBD2. The CDR3 runs to 15 residues. Germline CDR1 reads MDHEN; CDR2 reads SYDVKM. Trimming cost V 8 bases and J 2 bases; bases outside gene matches: 11. The full variable domain, rest sourced from reference TRBV28 and TRBJ2-7, is DVKVTQSSRYLVKRTGEKVFLECVQDMDHENMFWYRQDPGLGLRLIYFSYDVKMKEKGDIPEGYSVSREKKERFSLILESASTNQTSMYLCASGDPGGVTYEQYFGPGTRLTVT.

This chain joins TRBV2 and TRBJ2-2, with TRBD2 matching over 15 bases. This CDR3 spans 18 amino acids. CDR1 and CDR2 from the germline V gene are SNHLY and FYNNEI. V shed 4 bases, J shed 4 bases, and the junction held 7 bases outside the gene matches. The DNA for the CDR3 is TGTGCCAGCAGTGCCAAATGGACTAGCGGGAGGGCCACCGGGGAGCTGTTTTTT. Translated: CASSAKWTSGRATGELFF.

The J gene is TRBJ1-2, the V gene TRBV6-5, with a weak D call TRBD1 (5 bases). The CDR3 has 16 amino acids. Germline CDR1 is MNHEY and CDR2 is SVGAGI. Trimming removed 3 bases from V and 6 bases from J, with 20 bases in between. The CDR3 nucleotides are TGTGCCAGCAGTTATGGATCCTGGGACTCGCAAAATGGCTACACCTTC. It yields the protein CASSYGSWDSQNGYTF.

The V and J genes are TRBV7-9 and TRBJ2-1; 9 nucleotides line up with TRBD2. This CDR3 is 17 amino acids long. Losses at the gene ends were 3 bases for V and 0 bases for J; bases not matched to a gene: 6. Germline lookup yields CDR1 SEHNR and CDR2 FQNEAQ (reference sequence). This chain's CDR3 is CASSFGGSGSSYNEQFF. DNA of the CDR3: TGTGCCAGCAGCTTCGGTGGTAGCGGGAGCTCCTACAATGAGCAGTTCTTC. Complete variable domain (other parts from reference TRBV7-9 and TRBJ2-1): DTGVSQNPRHKITKRGQNVTFRCDPISEHNRLYWYRQTLGQGPEFLTYFQNEAQLEKSRLLSDRFSAERPKGSFSTLEIQRTEQGDSAMYLCASSFGGSGSSYNEQFFGPGTRLTVL.

CDR3 loop: CAWSATPGQAAETQYF. The CDR3 coding sequence is TGTGCCTGGAGTGCAACACCGGGACAGGCTGCGGAGACCCAGTACTTC. J is TRBJ2-5 and V is TRBV30; 8 nucleotides align to TRBD1. V was clipped by 1 base and J by 5 bases; unmatched bases: 12. This CDR3 comprises 16 residues. Per germline, CDR1 GTSNPN and CDR2 SVGIG (reference sequence).

The chain combines TRBV19 with TRBJ2-3; 10 nucleotides line up with TRBD2. J lost 5 bases, V lost 5 bases, and 10 bases had no gene match. Germline V CDR1 and CDR2: LNHDA, SQIVND (reference sequence). The CDR3 is 16 amino acids. The CDR3 DNA is TGTGCCAGTAGTTCTCTAGCGGGAGCCTGGGGAGATACGCAGTATTTT. Translated, it gives CASSSLAGAWGDTQYF.